Listed here are 30 T cell receptor beta chains from one sample, sequenced in a study of T cells after posttransplantation cyclophosphamide. Some clones are missing from TCRdb's copy, which holds only in-frame ones; the method was immunoSEQ multiplex PCR. The data hold about 21,000 clones, with 80% to 90% observed a single time. Control samples came 1 year after myeloablative marrow transplants with methotrexate plus calcineurin inhibitor. The sequenced sample was PBMCs, obtained about 400 days after allogeneic stem cell transplant with calcineurin inhibitor and methotrexate. The receptors originated from a female patient between 25 and 45 years old who received an allogeneic stem cell transplant from an unrelated donor, was CMV-positive, and had acute and chronic GVHD. The T cells may come from the graft donor.

V gene TRBV30 combines with J gene TRBJ1-2; 7 nucleotides agree with TRBD1. Germline V CDR1 and CDR2: GTSNPN, SVGIG (reference sequence). The trim removed 5 bases at V and 8 bases at J, leaving 17 bases unmatched. The CDR3 length is 15 residues. CDR3 nucleotide sequence: TGTGCCTGGGCGTACGGATTACACAGGGGAGGCGGCTACACCTTC. This sequence encodes CAWAYGLHRGGGYTF.

This sequence joins TRBV6-1 and TRBJ1-2; D remains ambiguous. The CDR3 is 14 residues long. V was pared by 4 bases and J by 8 bases, with 17 bases between. CDR1 and CDR2 from the germline V gene are MNHNS and SASEGT. CDR3 DNA sequence: TGTGCCAGCAGTGCCCAACCGGGGTCGGGAGGCTACACCTTC. Amino acid sequence: CASSAQPGSGGYTF.

This clone was picked up a small number of times. The V and J genes are TRBV6-6 and TRBJ1-6; 8 nucleotides line up with TRBD1. Per the germline V gene, CDR1 is MNHNY and CDR2 is SVGAGI (reference sequence). Trimming cost V 8 bases and J 6 bases; bases outside gene matches: 12. The CDR3 runs 16 residues. The CDR3 nucleotides read TGTGCCAGCTCATCGGTCCAGGGGGCGATTAATTCACCCCTCCACTTT. Its translation is CASSSVQGAINSPLHF.

The V and J genes are TRBV5-1 and TRBJ1-2; TRBD1 matches 10 bases. Looked up from germline, CDR1 is SGHRS and CDR2 is YFSETQ. This CDR3 contains 14 residues. Germline trimming cut 7 bases from V and 0 bases from J; bases unmatched to any gene: 3. The CDR3 sequence: CASGGQGTNYGYTF. In nucleotides, the CDR3 is TGCGCCAGCGGGGGACAGGGGACTAACTATGGCTACACCTTC.

The chain carries TRBV11-2 and TRBJ1-1, with D maybe TRBD1 (5 bases). Trimming stripped 1 base from V and 7 bases from J, with 7 bases between. The CDR3 sequence is 12 residues long. CDR1 is SGHAT and CDR2 is FQNNGV in the germline V gene. Here the CDR3 reads CASSLGGLEAFF. CDR3 nucleotide sequence: TGTGCCAGCAGCTTAGGGGGACTTGAAGCTTTCTTT.

This chain uses TRBV7-9 with TRBJ2-7, with 10 bases matching TRBD1. In germline, CDR1 is SEHNR, CDR2 FQNEAQ (reference sequence). The CDR3 loop spans 13 amino acids. Trimming at V came to 5 bases and at J to 7 bases, leaving 5 bases not matched to a gene. The CDR3 bases are TGTGCCAGCAGCCTGGGGACAGGGGAAGAGCAGTACTTC. Translating it yields CASSLGTGEEQYF.

In this sample, this clone turned up a few times. V and J are TRBV19 and TRBJ2-5; D might be TRBD1 (6 bases). Germline V gene data show CDR1 as LNHDA and CDR2 as SQIVND (reference sequence). CDR3 length: 14 amino acids. Trimming shortened V by 1 base and J by 4 bases, and 10 bases separated the two germline ends. In DNA, the CDR3 is TGTGCCAGTAGTATAGGACAGGTGACAGAGACCCAGTACTTC. Translated, it gives CASSIGQVTETQYF.

The chain joins TRBV4-3 to TRBJ2-4; the D gene is possibly TRBD1 (5 bases). CDR3 size: 15 residues. Germline V gene sequence: CDR1 LGHNA, CDR2 YSLEER. V shed 3 bases and J shed 8 bases, with 17 bases lying between them. The CDR3 DNA reads as TGCGCCAGCAGCCAGGCCTTTGGGGCGTTGGACATTCAGTACTTC. Its translation: CASSQAFGALDIQYF.

The chain recombines TRBV7-3 with TRBJ2-1; TRBD2 is a possible D gene (6 bases). The germline V and J ends were trimmed by 4 bases and 4 bases, with 11 bases remaining between them. Per the germline V gene, CDR1 is SGHTA and CDR2 is FQGTGA. The CDR3 length is 14 residues. The CDR3 nucleotides read TGTGCCAGCAGCTCTTTAGCGGATTACAATGAGCAGTTCTTC. Amino acid sequence: CASSSLADYNEQFF.

CDR3 coding DNA: TGCGCCAGCAGCGATGAGGCGGGGGCCGGAGATACGCAGTATTTT. It yields the protein CASSDEAGAGDTQYF. The rearrangement links TRBV4-1 to TRBJ2-3; a possible D gene is TRBD2 (7 bases). This CDR3 is built from 15 residues. Trimming cost V 5 bases and J 5 bases, with 17 bases left between them. CDR1 and CDR2 (germline): MGHRA, YSYEKL.

This chain connects TRBV11-2 to TRBJ2-7; D not resolved. CDR3 length: 12 amino acids. The germline V gene encodes CDR1 SGHAT and CDR2 FQNNGV. V was shortened by 3 bases and J by 1 base, with 4 bases between the two germline ends. CDR3 bases: TGTGCCAGCAGCTTGGAGTCCTACGAGCAGTACTTC. Its protein is CASSLESYEQYF.

This clone was counted once. The chain employs TRBV4-3 and TRBJ1-1; D is unclear. The V end lost 0 bases, the J end lost 8 bases, and 7 bases lay between the germline ends. This CDR3 contains 12 residues. The germline V gene has CDR1 LGHNA and CDR2 YSLEER. CDR3 DNA sequence: TGCGCCAGCAGCCAAGAATCGGGGGAAGCTTTCTTT. Its translation: CASSQESGEAFF.

The chain is built from TRBV9 and TRBJ1-1; D is possibly TRBD1 (5 bases). The germline gives CDR1 SGDLS, CDR2 YYNGEE. V lost 0 bases to trimming and J lost 4 bases, with 10 bases between them. The CDR3 has 14 amino acids. CDR3 coding DNA: TGTGCCAGCAGCGTAGTCGGCGGGGGCACTGAAGCTTTCTTT. Residues: CASSVVGGGTEAFF.

The rearrangement links TRBV9 to TRBJ1-1, with unresolved D. V was clipped by 0 bases and J by 3 bases, with 12 bases between them. Germline assignment: CDR1 SGDLS and CDR2 YYNGEE. This CDR3 has 15 amino acids. CDR3 protein: CASSVEFNEYTEAFF. The CDR3, as DNA: TGTGCCAGCAGCGTAGAATTCAACGAGTACACTGAAGCTTTCTTT. The complete variable domain, with remaining parts taken from reference TRBV9 and TRBJ1-1, reads DSGVTQTPKHLITATGQRVTLRCSPRSGDLSVYWYQQSLDQGLQFLIQYYNGEERAKGNILERFSAQQFPDLHSELNLSSLELGDSALYFCASSVEFNEYTEAFFGQGTRLTVV.

The rearrangement joins TRBV14 to TRBJ1-1, with no clear D. The CDR3 runs to 13 residues. The V end was cut by 4 bases, the J end by 3 bases, with 9 bases between. CDR1 and CDR2 (germline): SGHDN, FVKESK. CDR3 DNA: TGTGCCAGCAGCCCCCTGGCAGACACTGAAGCTTTCTTT. This encodes CASSPLADTEAFF.

The rearrangement joins TRBV6-6 to TRBJ2-1; D not certain. V dropped 2 bases and J dropped 7 bases, with 3 bases sitting between them. The germline gives CDR1 MNHNY, CDR2 SVGAGI (reference sequence). The CDR3 has 11 amino acids. Here the CDR3 reads CASSYRNEQFF. CDR3 in DNA: TGTGCCAGCAGTTACCGTAATGAGCAGTTCTTC.

The chain employs TRBV7-2 and TRBJ2-2; 8 nucleotides match TRBD1. CDR1 SGHTA and CDR2 FQGNSA come from the germline V gene. The CDR3 totals 15 residues. The V segment lost 5 bases and the J segment 4 bases; nucleotides outside the gene matches: 6. The CDR3 bases are TGTGCCAGCAGCCAAGGACAGGGAGGCACCGGGGAGCTGTTTTTT. This translates into CASSQGQGGTGELFF.

The genes are TRBV25-1 and TRBJ1-1; D call uncertain. Trimming pared 6 bases from V and 0 bases from J, leaving 8 bases between. The CDR3 is made up of 13 amino acids. Germline V gene lookup returns CDR1 MGHDK and CDR2 SYGVNS. CDR3 sequence: CASSPLVNTEAFF. For the CDR3, the DNA is TGTGCCAGCAGCCCCCTAGTGAACACTGAAGCTTTCTTT.

V gene TRBV4-3 combines with J gene TRBJ2-3; weak D call: TRBD2 (5 bases). CDR3 length: 13 residues. Germline values: CDR1 LGHNA, CDR2 YSLEER. Trimming took off 4 bases at V and 6 bases at J, with 11 bases between the two ends. The CDR3 bases are TGCGCCAGCAGCCGCAACGGGGAGGATACGCAGTATTTT. It encodes CASSRNGEDTQYF.

V and J are TRBV28 and TRBJ2-5; 16 bases agree with TRBD2. Trimming took 2 bases from V and 4 from J; bases not matched to a gene: 7. This CDR3 is built from 18 residues. CDR1 is MDHEN, CDR2 SYDVKM, per germline. CDR3: CASSLRGLAGGMGETQYF. For the CDR3, the DNA is TGTGCCAGCAGTTTAAGGGGACTAGCGGGAGGGATGGGAGAGACCCAGTACTTC. Full variable domain (outside the CDR3, taken from reference TRBV28 and TRBJ2-5): DVKVTQSSRYLVKRTGEKVFLECVQDMDHENMFWYRQDPGLGLRLIYFSYDVKMKEKGDIPEGYSVSREKKERFSLILESASTNQTSMYLCASSLRGLAGGMGETQYFGPGTRLLVL.

This clone has only a few counts. The CDR3 loop reads CASSGIAWREDPEQYF. The DNA for the CDR3 is TGTGCCAGCAGTGGTATCGCTTGGAGGGAGGATCCCGAGCAGTACTTC. The rearrangement links TRBV5-8 to TRBJ2-7; D is possibly TRBD2 (6 bases). Germline CDR1 and CDR2: SGHTS and YDEGEE. The V gene lost 5 bases and the J gene lost 6 bases, with 24 bases spanning the gap. The length of the CDR3 is 16 residues.

The rearrangement joins TRBV30 to TRBJ1-1, with 7 bases fitting TRBD1. The CDR3 spans 12 residues. V was pared by 8 bases and J by 0 bases, with 3 bases of the junction left unmatched. Per the germline V gene, CDR1 is GTSNPN and CDR2 is SVGIG (reference sequence). The CDR3 nucleotides are TGTGCCGGAGGGGGCATGAACACTGAAGCTTTCTTT. It specifies CAGGGMNTEAFF.

The chain carries TRBV29-1 and TRBJ1-2; D is undetermined. There are 11 residues in the CDR3. Trimming stripped 4 bases from V and 6 bases from J, with 9 bases between. Germline CDR1 is SQVTM and CDR2 is ANQGSEA. CDR3 protein: CSVGVRDGYTF. The CDR3 nucleotides are TGCAGCGTTGGGGTTCGGGATGGCTACACCTTC.

The rearrangement joins TRBV28 to TRBJ1-5, with a possible D match to TRBD1 (5 bases). V was clipped by 4 bases and J by 7 bases, with 8 bases between them. Germline assignment: CDR1 MDHEN and CDR2 SYDVKM. The CDR3 sequence is 12 residues long. The CDR3 region has the DNA TGTGCCAGCAGTTCCGGGGGGCAGCCCCAGCATTTT. It yields the protein CASSSGGQPQHF.

The count of this clone is one. The rearrangement links TRBV5-1 to TRBJ1-4; the D is unclear. Germline assignment: CDR1 SGHRS and CDR2 YFSETQ. V was cut by 4 bases and J by 1 base, with 11 bases left in between. The length of the CDR3 is 15 residues. CDR3 DNA: TGCGCCAGCAGCCCCGGGGTAGGAACTAATGAAAAACTGTTTTTT. Translation: CASSPGVGTNEKLFF. Supplemented by reference TRBV5-1 and TRBJ1-4, the full variable domain reads KAGVTQTPRYLIKTRGQQVTLSCSPISGHRSVSWYQQTPGQGLQFLFEYFSETQRNKGNFPGRFSGRQFSNSRSEMNVSTLELGDSALYLCASSPGVGTNEKLFFGSGTQLSVL.

The rearrangement joins TRBV28 to TRBJ2-7; 9 nucleotides line up with TRBD1. Germline CDR1 and CDR2: MDHEN and SYDVKM. V gave up 2 bases and J gave up 2 bases; unmatched junction bases: 1. The CDR3 is 14 amino acids. CDR3 in DNA: TGTGCCAGCAGTTTAGGGACAGGGACCTACGAGCAGTACTTC. Its translation is CASSLGTGTYEQYF.

The chain carries TRBV4-3 and TRBJ1-1, with unresolved D. Germline V gene data show CDR1 as LGHNA and CDR2 as YSLEER. The CDR3 extends over 11 amino acids. Trimming removed 1 base from V and 11 bases from J, with 8 bases in between. The CDR3 sequence: CASSQAGSAFF. The DNA of the CDR3 is TGCGCCAGCAGCCAAGCGGGATCGGCTTTCTTT.

The V call is TRBV7-9, the J call TRBJ2-1; D is possibly TRBD2 (6 bases). There are 14 residues in the CDR3. The V gene lost 2 bases and the J gene lost 7 bases, with 12 bases spanning the gap. Germline V CDR1 and CDR2: SEHNR, FQNEAQ (reference sequence). CDR3 DNA: TGTGCCAGCAGCTTACGGGAGAGGTATAATGAGCAGTTCTTC. It encodes CASSLRERYNEQFF.

This clone appeared a few times. This sequence joins TRBV28 and TRBJ1-4; D possibly corresponds to TRBD1 (5 bases). This CDR3 spans 12 amino acids. V lost 2 bases and J lost 10, with 8 bases in between. Per germline, CDR1 MDHEN and CDR2 SYDVKM. The CDR3 is CASSLLGPKLFF. Written as DNA, the CDR3 is TGTGCCAGCAGTTTACTGGGGCCAAAACTGTTTTTT.

The chain links TRBV6-6 to TRBJ2-6; TRBD1 might be the D (6 bases). V lost 6 bases, J lost 4 bases, and 13 bases lay in between. The germline CDR1 and CDR2 sequences are MNHNY and SVGAGI (reference sequence). The CDR3 contains 15 residues. CDR3 loop: CASRPGDTGANVLTF. For the CDR3, the DNA is TGTGCCAGCAGACCCGGGGACACCGGGGCCAACGTCCTGACTTTC.